This paragraph covers one T cell receptor (beta chain) sequence. What it recognizes is unknown. The data originate from a study of cytomegalovirus exposure and HLA in healthy donors. Study-wide points: Using a false discovery rate of 0.05, a later analysis showed that some 16,000 TCR beta sequences were associated with HLA alleles. Among donors in an Asian-associated ancestry cluster, a later analysis reportedly found fewer N-insertions than the roughly 700-donor mean. Later on, an analysis showed TCR association rates differing by HLA locus, with DRB1 the most and HLA-C the fewest. A highly shared variant cluster was judged a likely technical artifact.

CDR1 and CDR2 (germline): SNHLY, FYNNEI. With 7 bases clipped from V and 3 bases from J, the junction kept 5 bases outside the gene matches. This CDR3 is built from 15 residues. PCR employed 60 Vbeta and 13 Jbeta primers. Libraries were prepared by immunoSEQ multiplex PCR; TCRdb keeps only in-frame clonotypes and omits some of them. The sample has 75,000 to 95,000 clones; around 85% are singletons. The chain has TRBV2 and TRBJ2-6; TRBD1 agrees at 8 bases. Sequencing was performed on PBMCs. This clonotype was obtained from a human donor in good health. The chain's CDR3 is CASITDRGGANVLTF. Written as DNA, the CDR3 is TGTGCCAGCATAACCGACAGGGGTGGGGCCAACGTCCTGACTTTC.